The rows below give T cell receptor beta chains drawn from one sample of a study of cytomegalovirus exposure and HLA in healthy donors. The assay was immunoSEQ multiplex PCR, and TCRdb's table has in-frame clones only and misses some. The repertoire holds 150,000 to 200,000 clones, with about 80% as singletons. Sequencing input: PBMCs. The receptors were sampled from a man in his late teens or twenties in good health and CMV-seropositive. The CDR3 runs from the conserved cysteine through the conserved F or W. The D gene is left open where the match is weak. The size of a clone is reported for some rows only, either as once, few or many, or as a class for expanded clones.

j_call: TRBJ1-1
v_call: TRBV5-8
d_call: NA
clone_size: NA
cdr3_aa: CASSTRGGVNTEAFF
cdr3_nt: TGTGCCAGCAGCACCCGGGGAGGGGTGAACACTGAAGCTTTCTTT

j_call: TRBJ2-3
v_call: TRBV4-1
d_call: NA
clone_size: NA
cdr3_aa: CASSQEGPPGGGDTQYF
cdr3_nt: TGCGCCAGCAGCCAAGAAGGACCCCCCGGGGGTGGCGATACGCAGTATTTT

j_call: TRBJ1-6
v_call: TRBV7-9
d_call: NA
clone_size: once
cdr3_aa: CSSSLPTGQGTTPLHF
cdr3_nt: TGTTCCAGCAGCTTACCCACAGGGCAGGGAACGACACCCCTCCACTTT

j_call: TRBJ2-1
v_call: TRBV5-1
d_call: NA
clone_size: few
cdr3_aa: CASSLGGPYNEQFF
cdr3_nt: TGCGCCAGCAGCTTGGGGGGCCCCTACAATGAGCAGTTCTTC

j_call: TRBJ2-3
v_call: TRBV6-5
d_call: NA
clone_size: NA
cdr3_aa: CASSYSGVPTDTQYF
cdr3_nt: TGTGCCAGCAGTTACTCAGGGGTCCCCACAGATACGCAGTATTTT

j_call: TRBJ1-5
v_call: TRBV7-6
d_call: TRBD1
clone_size: NA
cdr3_aa: CASSLGQGINQPQHF
cdr3_nt: TGTGCCAGCAGCTTAGGACAGGGCATCAATCAGCCCCAGCATTTT

j_call: TRBJ2-7
v_call: TRBV6-8
d_call: NA
clone_size: NA
cdr3_aa: CASSNYDKSSYEQYF
cdr3_nt: TGTGCCAGCAGTAACTATGACAAGAGCTCCTACGAGCAGTACTTC

j_call: TRBJ2-7
v_call: TRBV5-1
d_call: NA
clone_size: once
cdr3_aa: CASKSSGHLYEQYF
cdr3_nt: TGCGCCAGCAAGTCCTCAGGACACTTGTACGAGCAGTACTTC

j_call: TRBJ2-7
v_call: TRBV15
d_call: TRBD1
clone_size: NA
cdr3_aa: CATSRDLSGTATYEQYF
cdr3_nt: TGTGCCACCAGCAGAGATCTTTCCGGGACAGCAACCTACGAGCAGTACTTC

j_call: TRBJ2-5
v_call: TRBV15
d_call: NA
clone_size: NA
cdr3_aa: CATSRVKGGAQETQYF
cdr3_nt: TGTGCCACCAGCAGAGTTAAAGGGGGAGCACAAGAGACCCAGTACTTC

j_call: TRBJ2-7
v_call: TRBV27
d_call: TRBD2
clone_size: NA
cdr3_aa: CASNQLAQPGGQYF
cdr3_nt: TGTGCCAGCAATCAACTAGCGCAACCCGGCGGGCAGTACTTC

j_call: TRBJ1-5
v_call: TRBV19
d_call: TRBD1
clone_size: NA
cdr3_aa: CASSIARQGTQPQHF
cdr3_nt: TGTGCCAGTAGTATAGCACGACAGGGGACTCAGCCCCAGCATTTT

j_call: TRBJ1-5
v_call: TRBV9
d_call: TRBD1
clone_size: NA
cdr3_aa: CASSETGGASQPQHF
cdr3_nt: TGTGCCAGCAGCGAGACAGGGGGCGCATCTCAGCCCCAGCATTTT

j_call: TRBJ1-1
v_call: TRBV6-5
d_call: TRBD1
clone_size: NA
cdr3_aa: CASTSRDRPGEAFF
cdr3_nt: TGTGCCAGCACTTCCCGGGACAGGCCAGGAGAAGCTTTCTTT

j_call: TRBJ2-2
v_call: TRBV5-4
d_call: TRBD2
clone_size: NA
cdr3_aa: CASSLGLAGERNTGELFF
cdr3_nt: TGTGCCAGCAGCTTGGGACTAGCGGGAGAAAGAAACACCGGGGAGCTGTTTTTT

j_call: TRBJ1-5
v_call: TRBV10-3
d_call: TRBD1
clone_size: NA
cdr3_aa: CAISDSRDRGYQPQHF
cdr3_nt: TGTGCCATCAGTGATAGCCGGGACAGGGGATATCAGCCCCAGCATTTT

j_call: TRBJ2-7
v_call: TRBV7-6
d_call: NA
clone_size: once
cdr3_aa: CASSLGVGKTYEQYF
cdr3_nt: TGTGCCAGCAGCTTAGGTGTCGGGAAAACCTACGAGCAGTACTTC

j_call: TRBJ2-2
v_call: TRBV4-1
d_call: NA
clone_size: NA
cdr3_aa: CASSSRLGGNPGELFF
cdr3_nt: TGCGCCAGCAGCTCCCGACTAGGAGGTAACCCCGGGGAGCTGTTTTTT

j_call: TRBJ2-3
v_call: TRBV30
d_call: NA
clone_size: once
cdr3_aa: CAWSASGTDTQYF
cdr3_nt: TGTGCCTGGAGCGCCAGTGGCACAGATACGCAGTATTTT

j_call: TRBJ1-1
v_call: TRBV11-1
d_call: TRBD1
clone_size: NA
cdr3_aa: CASSLDPGQGNTEAFF
cdr3_nt: TGTGCCAGCAGCTTAGATCCGGGACAGGGGAACACTGAAGCTTTCTTT

j_call: TRBJ2-7
v_call: TRBV4-3
d_call: TRBD2
clone_size: few
cdr3_aa: CASSQAFGLARPVGSYEQYF
cdr3_nt: TGCGCCAGCAGCCAAGCTTTCGGACTAGCGCGGCCGGTGGGTTCCTACGAGCAGTACTTC

j_call: TRBJ1-2
v_call: TRBV10-3
d_call: TRBD1
clone_size: once
cdr3_aa: CAISESSRQGGYGYTF
cdr3_nt: TGTGCCATCAGTGAGTCGTCTCGACAGGGCGGCTATGGCTACACCTTC

j_call: TRBJ2-1
v_call: TRBV12-5
d_call: NA
clone_size: NA
cdr3_aa: CASGGGLANNEQFF
cdr3_nt: TGTGCTAGTGGGGGGGGGCTAGCCAACAATGAGCAGTTCTTC

j_call: TRBJ1-4
v_call: TRBV4-3
d_call: TRBD1
clone_size: NA
cdr3_aa: CASSTRQGDREKLFF
cdr3_nt: TGCGCCAGCAGCACCAGACAGGGCGACCGGGAAAAACTGTTTTTT

j_call: TRBJ2-7
v_call: TRBV25-1
d_call: TRBD1
clone_size: NA
cdr3_aa: CASGGGQGALYEQYF
cdr3_nt: TGTGCCAGCGGAGGGGGGCAGGGGGCTCTCTACGAGCAGTACTTC

j_call: TRBJ2-1
v_call: TRBV11-3
d_call: NA
clone_size: NA
cdr3_aa: CASSASGTGDNEQFF
cdr3_nt: TGTGCCAGCAGCGCATCCGGGACTGGGGACAATGAGCAGTTCTTC

j_call: TRBJ2-2
v_call: TRBV2
d_call: NA
clone_size: once
cdr3_aa: CASVEIQGRAGELFF
cdr3_nt: TGTGCCAGCGTGGAGATTCAGGGGAGAGCCGGGGAGCTGTTTTTT

j_call: TRBJ2-1
v_call: TRBV29-1
d_call: NA
clone_size: NA
cdr3_aa: CSADILMGEQFF
cdr3_nt: TGCAGCGCCGACATATTAATGGGTGAGCAGTTCTTC

j_call: TRBJ2-3
v_call: TRBV7-2
d_call: TRBD2
clone_size: NA
cdr3_aa: CASSSKGLAGAWEADTQYF
cdr3_nt: TGTGCCAGCAGCTCAAAGGGACTAGCGGGAGCCTGGGAGGCAGATACGCAGTATTTT

j_call: TRBJ2-5
v_call: TRBV27
d_call: NA
clone_size: NA
cdr3_aa: CASRYTWRERETQYF
cdr3_nt: TGTGCCAGCAGATATACGTGGAGGGAGAGGGAGACCCAGTACTTC

j_call: TRBJ1-1
v_call: TRBV15
d_call: NA
clone_size: NA
cdr3_aa: CATSRDLQGSEAFF
cdr3_nt: TGTGCCACCAGCAGAGATTTACAGGGTTCCGAAGCTTTCTTT

j_call: TRBJ2-7
v_call: TRBV6-1
d_call: TRBD2
clone_size: few
cdr3_aa: CASSELAGASYEQYF
cdr3_nt: TGTGCCAGCAGTGAACTAGCGGGGGCGTCCTACGAGCAGTACTTC

j_call: TRBJ1-1
v_call: TRBV27
d_call: NA
clone_size: NA
cdr3_aa: CASSRRPGGGANTEAFF
cdr3_nt: TGTGCCAGCAGTAGGAGGCCGGGGGGGGGCGCAAATACTGAAGCTTTCTTT

j_call: TRBJ1-6
v_call: TRBV6-5
d_call: NA
clone_size: once
cdr3_aa: CASSYSRARALHF
cdr3_nt: TGTGCCAGCAGTTACTCGAGGGCCAGAGCCCTCCACTTT

j_call: TRBJ1-2
v_call: TRBV10-3
d_call: TRBD1
clone_size: few
cdr3_aa: CAISAPGQGIPGYTF
cdr3_nt: TGTGCCATCAGTGCACCGGGACAGGGGATTCCTGGCTACACCTTC

j_call: TRBJ2-3
v_call: TRBV18
d_call: TRBD2
clone_size: NA
cdr3_aa: CASSPRGLTSGTDTQYF
cdr3_nt: TGTGCCAGCTCACCACGAGGATTGACTAGCGGGACAGATACGCAGTATTTT

j_call: TRBJ1-5
v_call: TRBV27
d_call: NA
clone_size: NA
cdr3_aa: CASSLTGINQPQHF
cdr3_nt: TGTGCCAGCAGTTTAACAGGGATTAATCAGCCCCAGCATTTT

j_call: TRBJ1-1
v_call: TRBV5-1
d_call: NA
clone_size: NA
cdr3_aa: CASSSPGGGSDSYLNTEAFF
cdr3_nt: TGCGCCAGCAGCTCGCCCGGGGGGGGCAGTGACAGCTATCTGAACACTGAAGCTTTCTTT

j_call: TRBJ2-7
v_call: TRBV19
d_call: NA
clone_size: NA
cdr3_aa: CASAAWGGEQYF
cdr3_nt: TGTGCCAGTGCCGCGTGGGGAGGCGAGCAGTACTTC

j_call: TRBJ2-3
v_call: TRBV6-5
d_call: TRBD2
clone_size: once
cdr3_aa: CASSYLSSGSTDTQYF
cdr3_nt: TGTGCCAGCAGTTACCTATCTAGCGGTAGCACAGATACGCAGTATTTT

j_call: TRBJ1-5
v_call: TRBV2
d_call: TRBD1
clone_size: NA
cdr3_aa: CASVWDRDTGQPQHF
cdr3_nt: TGTGCCAGCGTTTGGGACAGGGATACGGGTCAGCCCCAGCATTTT

j_call: TRBJ1-4
v_call: TRBV4-3
d_call: NA
clone_size: few
cdr3_aa: CASSQDELNREEKLFF
cdr3_nt: TGCGCCAGCAGCCAAGACGAGTTAAACAGGGAAGAAAAACTGTTTTTT

j_call: TRBJ2-1
v_call: TRBV11-2
d_call: TRBD1
clone_size: few
cdr3_aa: CASSLGKGQGSYNEQFF
cdr3_nt: TGTGCCAGCAGCTTAGGGAAGGGACAGGGATCCTACAATGAGCAGTTCTTC

j_call: TRBJ2-2
v_call: TRBV27
d_call: NA
clone_size: NA
cdr3_aa: CASSLSSGELFF
cdr3_nt: TGTGCCAGCAGTTTATCCAGCGGGGAGCTGTTTTTT

j_call: TRBJ1-2
v_call: TRBV19
d_call: NA
clone_size: NA
cdr3_aa: CASNRGALGYTF
cdr3_nt: TGTGCCAGTAACCGGGGGGCGCTGGGCTACACCTTC